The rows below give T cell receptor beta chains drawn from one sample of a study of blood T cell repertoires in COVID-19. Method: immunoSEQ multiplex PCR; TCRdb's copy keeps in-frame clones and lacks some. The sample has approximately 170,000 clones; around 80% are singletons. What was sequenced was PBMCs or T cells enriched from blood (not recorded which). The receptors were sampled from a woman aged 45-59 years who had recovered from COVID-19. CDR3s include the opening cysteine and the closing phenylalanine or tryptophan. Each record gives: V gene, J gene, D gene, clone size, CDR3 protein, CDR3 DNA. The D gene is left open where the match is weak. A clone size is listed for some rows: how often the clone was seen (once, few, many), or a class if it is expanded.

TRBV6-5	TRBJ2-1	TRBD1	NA	CASSPRRTGGHEQFF	TGTGCCAGCAGCCCGAGGCGAACAGGGGGCCATGAGCAGTTCTTC
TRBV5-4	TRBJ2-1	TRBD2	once	CASSRTSGRRDNEQFF	TGTGCCAGCAGCAGGACTAGCGGGAGGAGGGACAATGAGCAGTTCTTC
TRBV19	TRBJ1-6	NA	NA	CASSAGSYNSPLHF	TGTGCCAGTAGTGCGGGCTCCTATAATTCACCCCTCCACTTT
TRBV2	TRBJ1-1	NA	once	CASSDWTGNTEAFF	TGTGCCAGCAGTGATTGGACTGGGAACACTGAAGCTTTCTTT
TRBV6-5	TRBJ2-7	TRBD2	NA	CASSYSASGRGYEQYF	TGTGCCAGCAGTTACTCGGCTAGCGGGAGAGGCTACGAGCAGTACTTC
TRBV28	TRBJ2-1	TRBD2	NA	CASSLAGTTGAHEQFF	TGTGCCAGCAGTTTAGCTGGGACTACCGGGGCCCATGAGCAGTTCTTC
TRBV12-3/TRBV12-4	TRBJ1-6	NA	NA	CAASPGRNSPLHF	TGTGCCGCATCCCCAGGGCGGAATTCACCCCTCCACTTT
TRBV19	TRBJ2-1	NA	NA	CASSIDRSGTTYNEQFF	TGTGCCAGTAGTATAGACCGGTCTGGGACAACCTACAATGAGCAGTTCTTC
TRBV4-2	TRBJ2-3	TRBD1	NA	CASSQEGQYTDTQYF	TGTGCCAGCAGCCAAGAGGGACAGTACACAGATACGCAGTATTTT
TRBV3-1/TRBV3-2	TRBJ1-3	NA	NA	CASSHWGPGNTIYF	TGTGCCAGCAGCCACTGGGGGCCTGGAAACACCATATATTTT
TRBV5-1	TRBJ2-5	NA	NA	CASSLQETQYF	TGCGCCAGCAGCCTTCAAGAGACCCAGTACTTC
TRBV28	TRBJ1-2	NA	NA	CASSSRTENVYGYTF	TGTGCCAGCAGTTCTCGGACAGAGAATGTCTATGGCTACACCTTC
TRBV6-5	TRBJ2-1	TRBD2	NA	CASKGGRVNEQFF	TGTGCCAGCAAGGGCGGGAGGGTAAATGAGCAGTTCTTC
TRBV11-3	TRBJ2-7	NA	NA	CASSLRTPHQRSYEQYF	TGTGCCAGCAGCTTACGCACACCCCACCAGAGGTCCTACGAGCAGTACTTC
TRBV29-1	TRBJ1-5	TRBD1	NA	CSVRQGDQPQHF	TGCAGCGTTCGCCAGGGGGATCAGCCCCAGCATTTT
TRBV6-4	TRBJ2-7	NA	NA	CASSDQDRLTLYEQYF	TGTGCCAGCAGTGACCAGGACAGACTAACTCTCTACGAGCAGTACTTC
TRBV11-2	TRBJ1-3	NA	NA	CASSLLGRGAAIYF	TGTGCCAGCAGCCTACTGGGACGGGGGGCGGCCATATATTTT
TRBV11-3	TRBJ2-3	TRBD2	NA	CASSLDRDERDCTDTQYF	TGTGCCAGCAGCTTAGATAGGGACGAGCGGGACTGCACAGATACGCAGTATTTT
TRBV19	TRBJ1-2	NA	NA	CASRVGDYGYTF	TGTGCCAGTAGAGTGGGCGATTATGGCTACACCTTC
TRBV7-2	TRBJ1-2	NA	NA	CASSLEGTLRTSYTF	TGTGCCAGCAGCTTAGAGGGGACCTTACGGACTAGCTACACCTTC
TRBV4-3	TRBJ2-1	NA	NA	CASSQYSSYNEQFF	TGCGCCAGCAGCCAGTATAGCTCCTACAATGAGCAGTTCTTC
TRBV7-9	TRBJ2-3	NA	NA	CASERGLNTDTQYF	TGTGCCAGCGAACGGGGACTGAACACAGATACGCAGTATTTT
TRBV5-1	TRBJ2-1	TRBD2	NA	CASSGFSGSGNEQFF	TGCGCCAGCAGCGGCTTTAGCGGGAGCGGGAATGAGCAGTTCTTC
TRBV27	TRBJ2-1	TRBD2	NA	CASSLGLADINEQFF	TGTGCCAGCAGTCTGGGACTAGCCGACATCAATGAGCAGTTCTTC
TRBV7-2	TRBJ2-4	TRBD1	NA	CASSPSTETGRNIQYF	TGTGCCAGCAGCCCATCCACTGAGACAGGGAGAAACATTCAGTACTTC
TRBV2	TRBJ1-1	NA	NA	CASSVQNTEAFF	TGTGCCAGCAGTGTCCAGAACACTGAAGCTTTCTTT
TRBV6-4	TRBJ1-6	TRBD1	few	CASSEGQGTSPLHF	TGTGCCAGCAGTGAGGGACAGGGGACTTCACCCCTCCACTTT
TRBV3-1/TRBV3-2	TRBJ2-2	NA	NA	CASSRNTGELFF	TGTGCCAGCAGTCGGAACACCGGGGAGCTGTTTTTT
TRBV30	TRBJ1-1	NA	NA	CAWTRGWPDTEAFF	TGTGCCTGGACCCGGGGGTGGCCGGACACTGAAGCTTTCTTT
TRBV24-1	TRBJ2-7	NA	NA	CATSAQSGAGYEQYF	TGTGCCACCAGTGCCCAATCAGGGGCAGGGTACGAGCAGTACTTC
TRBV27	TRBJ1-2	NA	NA	CASSLKGQGRNYGYTF	TGTGCCAGCAGTTTAAAGGGGCAGGGCAGAAACTATGGCTACACCTTC
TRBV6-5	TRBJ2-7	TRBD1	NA	CATGQGHEQYF	TGTGCCACCGGACAGGGCCACGAGCAGTACTTC
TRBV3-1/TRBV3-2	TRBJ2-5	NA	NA	CASSQGHLLAQYF	TGTGCCAGCAGCCAGGGACACCTCCTGGCCCAGTACTTC
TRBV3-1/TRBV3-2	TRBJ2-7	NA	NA	CASSQDAGEYSEQYF	TGTGCCAGCAGCCAAGATGCAGGGGAGTATTCGGAGCAGTACTTC
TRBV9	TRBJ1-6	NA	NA	CASSDAHSRSYNSPLHF	TGTGCCAGCAGCGACGCACATTCACGCTCCTATAATTCACCCCTCCACTTT
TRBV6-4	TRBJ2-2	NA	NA	CASSEFFLTGELFF	TGTGCCAGCAGTGAATTTTTTCTCACCGGGGAGCTGTTTTTT
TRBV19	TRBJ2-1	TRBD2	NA	CASTLGSGGSKQFF	TGTGCCAGTACCCTCGGAAGCGGGGGGTCGAAGCAGTTCTTC
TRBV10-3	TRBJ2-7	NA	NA	CAISADSTGFYEQYF	TGTGCCATCAGTGCGGACTCGACAGGTTTCTACGAGCAGTACTTC
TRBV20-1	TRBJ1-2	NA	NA	CSALLEDGYTF	TGCAGTGCCCTATTAGAGGATGGCTACACCTTC
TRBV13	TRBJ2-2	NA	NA	CASSFSGLLRTGELFF	TGTGCCAGCAGCTTCTCTGGACTACTTCGAACCGGGGAGCTGTTTTTT
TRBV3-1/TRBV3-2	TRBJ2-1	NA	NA	CASSHEQQDALNEQFF	TGTGCCAGCAGCCATGAGCAGCAGGATGCCCTCAATGAGCAGTTCTTC
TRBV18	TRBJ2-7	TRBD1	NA	CASSQGQVGEQYF	TGTGCCAGCTCACAGGGACAGGTGGGCGAGCAGTACTTC
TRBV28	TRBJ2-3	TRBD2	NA	CASSFPSGKGSDTQYF	TGTGCCAGCAGTTTCCCCAGCGGGAAAGGTTCAGATACGCAGTATTTT
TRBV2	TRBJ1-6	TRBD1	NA	CAGGQEHNSPLHF	TGTGCCGGAGGACAGGAGCATAATTCACCCCTCCACTTT
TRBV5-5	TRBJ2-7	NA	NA	CASSFQGTVYEQYF	TGTGCCAGCAGCTTCCAGGGAACTGTCTACGAGCAGTACTTC
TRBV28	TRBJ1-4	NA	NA	CASSSRSLNEKLFF	TGTGCCAGCAGTTCCCGAAGCCTGAATGAAAAACTGTTTTTT
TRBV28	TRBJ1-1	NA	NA	CASSFPRWNTEAFF	TGTGCCAGCAGTTTTCCGAGATGGAACACTGAAGCTTTCTTT
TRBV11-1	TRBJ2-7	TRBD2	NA	CASSRDLAGYEQYF	TGTGCCAGCAGCCGGGACTTAGCGGGCTACGAGCAGTACTTC
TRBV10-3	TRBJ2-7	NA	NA	CAISGQNEQYF	TGTGCCATCAGCGGACAAAACGAGCAGTACTTC
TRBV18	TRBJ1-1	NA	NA	CASSPQGKNTEAFF	TGTGCCAGCTCACCACAGGGGAAGAACACTGAAGCTTTCTTT